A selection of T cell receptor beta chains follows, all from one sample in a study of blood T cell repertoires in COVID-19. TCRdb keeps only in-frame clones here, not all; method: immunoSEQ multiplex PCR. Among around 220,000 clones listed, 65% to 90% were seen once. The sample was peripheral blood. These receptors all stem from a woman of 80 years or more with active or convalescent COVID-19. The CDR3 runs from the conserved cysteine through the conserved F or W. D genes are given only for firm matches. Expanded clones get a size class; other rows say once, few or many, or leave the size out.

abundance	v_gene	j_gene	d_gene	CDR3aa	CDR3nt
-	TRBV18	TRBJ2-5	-	CASSPNKGETQYF	TGTGCCAGCTCACCCAACAAGGGGGAGACCCAGTACTTC
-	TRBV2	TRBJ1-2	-	CASSEDSGYGYTF	TGTGCCAGCAGTGAGGACAGCGGATATGGCTACACCTTC
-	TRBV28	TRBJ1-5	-	CASRQGGSNQPQHF	TGTGCCAGCAGACAGGGCGGGAGCAATCAGCCCCAGCATTTT
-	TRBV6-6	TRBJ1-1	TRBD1	CASSHDRGGTEAFF	TGTGCCAGCAGCCACGACAGGGGTGGAACTGAAGCTTTCTTT
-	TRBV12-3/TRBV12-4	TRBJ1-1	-	CASSQGGGKAFF	TGTGCCAGCAGCCAAGGGGGTGGTAAAGCTTTCTTT
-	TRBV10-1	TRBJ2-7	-	CASSWGQGGYEQYF	TGCGCCAGCAGTTGGGGGCAGGGGGGCTACGAGCAGTACTTC
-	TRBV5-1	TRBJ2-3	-	CASSLAQGDDTQYF	TGCGCCAGCAGCTTGGCGCAGGGCGATGATACGCAGTATTTT
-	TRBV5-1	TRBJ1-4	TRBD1	CASSPQGASEKLFF	TGCGCCAGCAGCCCACAGGGGGCAAGTGAAAAACTGTTTTTT
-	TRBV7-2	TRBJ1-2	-	CASSLGPGGYTF	TGTGCCAGCAGCTTAGGTCCGGGTGGCTACACCTTC
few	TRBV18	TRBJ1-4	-	CASSPLTGPSTTNEKLFF	TGTGCCAGCTCACCACTTACAGGACCCTCCACAACTAATGAAAAACTGTTTTTT
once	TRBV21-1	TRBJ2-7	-	CASSKGGRIPYEQYF	TGTGCCAGCAGCAAAGGAGGGCGCATCCCCTACGAGCAGTACTTC
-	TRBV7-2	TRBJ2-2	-	CASSPPPGRRGGGTGELFF	TGTGCCAGCAGCCCCCCGCCGGGTCGGAGAGGGGGTGGCACCGGGGAGCTGTTTTTT
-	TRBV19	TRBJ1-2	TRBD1	CASTPRTGDSANYGYTF	TGTGCCAGTACCCCAAGGACAGGGGACTCAGCTAACTATGGCTACACCTTC
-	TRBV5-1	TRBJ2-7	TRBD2	CASSPTRSGSSWEQYF	TGCGCCAGCAGCCCAACCAGAAGCGGGAGCTCCTGGGAGCAGTACTTC
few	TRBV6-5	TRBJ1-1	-	CASSLLRTRNTEAFF	TGTGCCAGCAGTCTCCTGCGTACCCGGAACACTGAAGCTTTCTTT
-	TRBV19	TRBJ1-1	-	CASSPNRRTEAFF	TGTGCCAGTAGTCCAAACAGGCGTACTGAAGCTTTCTTT
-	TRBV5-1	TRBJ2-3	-	CASSVATRDTQYF	TGCGCCAGCAGCGTAGCCACCCGGGATACGCAGTATTTT
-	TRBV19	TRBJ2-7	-	CASSPEDGYYEQYF	TGTGCCAGTAGCCCGGAGGACGGCTACTACGAGCAGTACTTC
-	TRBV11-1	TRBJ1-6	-	CASSPHRDYNSPLHF	TGTGCCAGCAGCCCCCATCGGGATTATAATTCACCCCTCCACTTT
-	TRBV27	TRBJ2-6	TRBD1	CATRDRSSSGANVLTF	TGTGCCACCCGGGACAGGTCTAGCTCTGGGGCCAACGTCCTGACTTTC
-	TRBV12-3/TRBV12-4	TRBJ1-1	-	CASSLRGYTEAFF	TGTGCCAGCAGTTTAAGGGGGTACACTGAAGCTTTCTTT
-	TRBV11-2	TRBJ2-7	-	CASSLWAGNYEQYF	TGTGCCAGCAGCTTGTGGGCGGGGAACTACGAGCAGTACTTC
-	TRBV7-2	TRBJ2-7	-	CASSTDSYEQYF	TGTGCCAGCAGCACTGACTCCTACGAGCAGTACTTC
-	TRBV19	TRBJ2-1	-	CASTGVARQTEQFF	TGTGCCAGTACGGGGGTAGCAAGACAGACTGAGCAGTTCTTC
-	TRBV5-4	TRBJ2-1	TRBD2	CASSLGGSSYNEQFF	TGTGCCAGCAGCTTGGGCGGGAGCTCCTACAATGAGCAGTTCTTC
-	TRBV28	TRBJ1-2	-	CASTSMAVNYGYTF	TGTGCCAGCACATCCATGGCAGTTAACTATGGCTACACCTTC
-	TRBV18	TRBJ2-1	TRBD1	CASSYDRGYNEQFF	TGTGCCAGCTCATACGACAGGGGTTACAATGAGCAGTTCTTC
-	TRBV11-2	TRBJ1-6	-	CASSLQRFSPLHF	TGTGCCAGCAGCCTACAGAGATTCTCACCCCTCCACTTT
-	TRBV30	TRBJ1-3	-	CAWSVPGAGNTIYF	TGTGCCTGGAGTGTTCCGGGAGCTGGAAACACCATATATTTT
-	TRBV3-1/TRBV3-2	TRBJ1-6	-	CASSQVRGNSPLHF	TGTGCCAGCAGCCAAGTCAGGGGAAATTCACCCCTCCACTTT
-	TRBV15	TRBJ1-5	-	CATSRALNQPQHF	TGTGCCACCAGCAGAGCCCTCAATCAGCCCCAGCATTTT
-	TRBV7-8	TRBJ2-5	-	CASSPTYLPTRVYF	TGTGCCAGCAGCCCGACCTACCTGCCGACTAGAGTGTACTTC
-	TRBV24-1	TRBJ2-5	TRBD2	CATGASGGQETQYF	TGTGCCACCGGCGCTAGCGGGGGACAAGAGACCCAGTACTTC
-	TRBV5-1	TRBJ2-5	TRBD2	CASTSYSGGLQETQYF	TGCGCCAGCACTTCATATAGCGGGGGACTCCAAGAGACCCAGTACTTC
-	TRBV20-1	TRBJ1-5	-	CSASRSNQPQHF	TGCAGTGCTAGTCGTAGCAATCAGCCCCAGCATTTT
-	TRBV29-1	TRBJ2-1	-	CSAGQLEQFF	TGCAGCGCGGGGCAGTTGGAGCAGTTCTTC
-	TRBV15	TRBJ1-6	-	CATSSQGTNSPLHF	TGTGCCACCAGCAGTCAGGGAACGAATTCACCCCTCCACTTT
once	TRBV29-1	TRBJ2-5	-	CSTLARFGSQETQYF	TGCAGCACCCTTGCGAGGTTTGGCAGTCAAGAGACCCAGTACTTC
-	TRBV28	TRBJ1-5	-	CASSFPLYQPQHF	TGTGCCAGCAGTTTCCCCCTTTATCAGCCCCAGCATTTT
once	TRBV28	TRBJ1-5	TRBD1	CASRPEDRGNQPQHF	TGTGCCAGCAGGCCAGAGGACAGGGGAAATCAGCCCCAGCATTTT
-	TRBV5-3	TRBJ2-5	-	CARSDNREGQETQYF	TGTGCCAGAAGCGATAACAGGGAGGGGCAAGAGACCCAGTACTTC
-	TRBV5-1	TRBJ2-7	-	CASSFLGRGYEQYF	TGCGCCAGCAGCTTTCTCGGTAGGGGCTACGAGCAGTACTTC
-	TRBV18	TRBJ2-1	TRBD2	CASSSSGRWNEQFF	TGTGCCAGCTCATCTAGCGGGAGATGGAATGAGCAGTTCTTC
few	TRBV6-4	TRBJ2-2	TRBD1	CASSAGGAGTGELFF	TGTGCCAGCAGTGCAGGGGGCGCGGGCACCGGGGAGCTGTTTTTT